This TCR beta chain was recovered during a study of T-cell memory formation after mild COVID-19. On the study more broadly: Across donors, TCR clusters were largely donor specific.

CDR3 length: 13 amino acids. Trimming took off 4 bases at V and 0 bases at J, with 7 bases between the two ends. CDR1 is SGHTA, CDR2 FQGNSA, per germline. TCRdb fed the 5' RACE reads into MiXCR, producing one record per CDR3 protein. The sample has 300,000 to 350,000 distinct CDR3 sequences, just under 20% seen once. This clonotype was observed at least ten times. The antigen remains undetermined. Study findings and constraints: Mostly located in CM and EM were contracting CD4+ clones, with contracting CD8+ clones located in EMRA.

The specimen sequenced was PBMCs or a T cell subset sorted from them (not recorded which). The chain uses TRBV7-2 and TRBJ2-7; D gene uncertain. This TCR was recovered from a man younger than 35 who had mild COVID-19 (a few samples of this study predate the infection). Cell type and time point are not known. In DNA, the CDR3 is TGTGCCAGCAGCTCCCAATCCTCCTACGAGCAGTACTTC. It is translated as CASSSQSSYEQYF.